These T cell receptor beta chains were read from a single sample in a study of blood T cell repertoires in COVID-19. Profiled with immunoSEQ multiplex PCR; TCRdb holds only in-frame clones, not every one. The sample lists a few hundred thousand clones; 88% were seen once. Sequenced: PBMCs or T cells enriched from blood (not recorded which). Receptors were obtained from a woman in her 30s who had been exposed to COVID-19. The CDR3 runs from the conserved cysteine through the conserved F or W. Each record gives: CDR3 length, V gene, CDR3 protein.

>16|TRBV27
CASSSIGGAGLYGYTF
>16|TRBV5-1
CASSPVGTYSTDTQYF
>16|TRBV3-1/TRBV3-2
CASSQEWGLGSTEQFF
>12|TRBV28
CASRNAGYGYTF
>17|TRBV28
CASTLAGTAVGGEKLFF
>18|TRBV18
CASSPLRETKATNYGYTF
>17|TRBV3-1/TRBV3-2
CASSQDFGGETGQPQHF
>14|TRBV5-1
CASSQTGGNTEAFF
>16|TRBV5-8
CASSFRGTSPYNEQFF
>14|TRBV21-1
CASSPAGEGNEQFF
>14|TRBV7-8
CASSLEAGGYEQYF
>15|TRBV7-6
CASSLTAVGFGSPSF
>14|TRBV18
CASSPGSAGQPQHF
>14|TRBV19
CASSGTLNSYEQYF
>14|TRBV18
CASSPTRLGQPQHF
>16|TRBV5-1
CASSLAGLAGWETQYF
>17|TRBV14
CASSQGSGTTAGYEQYF
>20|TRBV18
CASSPLRLAGGPSLNDEQYF
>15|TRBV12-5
CASGTDRDYTYEQYF